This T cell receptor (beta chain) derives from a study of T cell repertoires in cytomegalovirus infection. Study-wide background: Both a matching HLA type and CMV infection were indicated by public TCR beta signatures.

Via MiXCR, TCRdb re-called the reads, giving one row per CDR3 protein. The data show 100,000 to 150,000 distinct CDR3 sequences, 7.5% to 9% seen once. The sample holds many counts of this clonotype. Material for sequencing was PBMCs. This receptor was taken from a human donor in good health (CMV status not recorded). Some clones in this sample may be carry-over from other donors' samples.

Here the CDR3 DNA reads TGTGCCACCAGCAGCATATTCTCGCTGACGAACACCGGGGAGCTGTTTTTT. It is translated as CATSSIFSLTNTGELFF. The genes are TRBV15 and TRBJ2-2; D gene unclear. The germline CDR1 and CDR2 sequences are LNHNV and YYDKDF (reference sequence). V gave up 3 bases and J gave up 0 bases, with 14 bases separating them. The length of the CDR3 is 17 residues.